This T cell receptor (beta chain) was documented in a study of tumor-infiltrating lymphocytes in oesophageal squamous cell carcinoma. Trimming removed 4 bases from V and 0 bases from J; junction bases left unmatched: 9. Germline V lookup: CDR1 SGHTA, CDR2 FQGNSA. CDR3 length: 17 amino acids. MiXCR was run by TCRdb on the PCR reads, yielding one entry per CDR3 protein. The sample consists of fewer than 20,000 distinct CDR3 sequences, roughly 50% of them appearing once. This clonotype was observed once. The gene calls are TRBV7-2 and TRBJ2-3, with 8 bases matching TRBD2. The sequence came from a female donor with esophageal squamous cell carcinoma. Sequencing was performed on normal esophageal tissue next to the tumor. This CDR3 is CASSSRLAGLSTDTQYF. CDR3 DNA sequence: TGTGCCAGCAGCTCACGTTTAGCGGGACTCAGCACAGATACGCAGTATTTT.